The rows below give T cell receptor beta chains drawn from one sample of a study of T cells after yellow fever vaccination. TCRdb itself ran the 5' RACE reads through MiXCR, one entry per CDR3 protein. The repertoire has approximately 300,000 distinct CDR3 sequences, roughly 8.7% of them found once; the top ten carry roughly 18%. Specimen: PBMCs, collected on the day of the first yellow fever vaccination. The receptors were sampled from a man aged 18 to 29 who received the YFV17D yellow fever vaccine. Both conserved end residues are part of each CDR3. The D gene is left open where the match is weak. The size of a clone is reported for some rows only, either as once, few or many, or as a class for expanded clones.

V gene	D gene	clone size	J gene	CDR3 protein	CDR3 DNA
TRBV12-3/TRBV12-4	NA	NA	TRBJ2-3	CASSFGGPISTDTQYF	TGTGCCAGCAGTTTCGGTGGGCCTATTAGCACAGATACGCAGTATTTT
TRBV20-1	TRBD1	few	TRBJ1-6	CSAPFPGQQNSPLHF	TGCAGTGCGCCCTTCCCGGGACAGCAAAATTCACCCCTCCACTTT
TRBV5-6	NA	NA	TRBJ1-6	CASSLNPSFNSPLHF	TGTGCCAGCAGCTTGAATCCGAGTTTCAATTCACCCCTCCACTTT
TRBV14	NA	few	TRBJ1-4	CASSQEAAGAEKLFF	TGTGCCAGCAGCCAAGAGGCGGCGGGAGCTGAAAAACTGTTTTTT
TRBV10-1	TRBD1	few	TRBJ2-1	CASSESGTGTGNEQFF	TGCGCCAGCAGTGAGTCGGGGACCGGGACAGGGAATGAGCAGTTCTTC
TRBV10-3	NA	NA	TRBJ1-1	CAIRGAAGVHTEAFF	TGTGCCATCAGGGGTGCGGCAGGCGTACACACTGAAGCTTTCTTT
TRBV7-2	NA	NA	TRBJ2-1	CASSSGRDGGEQFF	TGTGCCAGCAGCTCGGGAAGGGACGGGGGTGAGCAGTTCTTC
TRBV5-1	TRBD2	NA	TRBJ2-1	CASSNMRGGRFYNEQFF	TGCGCCAGCAGCAACATGCGCGGGGGGCGTTTCTACAATGAGCAGTTCTTC
TRBV7-2	NA	few	TRBJ2-1	CASSLVGLDNEQFF	TGTGCCAGCAGCTTAGTCGGACTGGACAATGAGCAGTTCTTC
TRBV12-3/TRBV12-4	TRBD1	many	TRBJ1-1	CASSSGGGRWAFF	TGTGCCAGCAGTTCAGGAGGGGGCAGGTGGGCTTTCTTT
TRBV5-1	NA	NA	TRBJ2-7	CASSSTTGFTYEQYF	TGCGCCAGCAGCTCCACTACAGGGTTCACCTACGAGCAGTACTTC
TRBV6-1	TRBD2	NA	TRBJ2-5	CASSEAQGLGEETQYF	TGTGCCAGCAGTGAAGCGCAGGGACTAGGGGAAGAGACCCAGTACTTC
TRBV12-3/TRBV12-4	NA	NA	TRBJ2-2	CASSPNKNTGELFF	TGTGCCAGCAGCCCTAATAAGAACACCGGGGAGCTGTTTTTT
TRBV12-3/TRBV12-4	NA	many	TRBJ2-2	CASSAQGQGTGELFF	TGTGCCAGCAGCGCTCAGGGGCAGGGAACCGGGGAGCTGTTTTTT
TRBV28	TRBD1	NA	TRBJ2-1	CASRRPLGTVKQFF	TGTGCCAGCAGGAGACCCTTGGGGACAGTCAAGCAGTTCTTC
TRBV7-9	NA	NA	TRBJ2-3	CASSLDGTTDTQYF	TGTGCCAGCAGCTTAGACGGGACTACAGATACGCAGTATTTT
TRBV5-1	NA	few	TRBJ1-6	CASSFLGSSYNSPLHF	TGCGCCAGCAGCTTTTTAGGGAGCTCCTATAATTCACCCCTCCACTTT
TRBV29-1	NA	NA	TRBJ2-7	CSVVTGYEQYF	TGCAGCGTTGTGACGGGTTACGAGCAGTACTTC
TRBV20-1	TRBD1	NA	TRBJ1-2	CCASRRGTGPNYGYTF	TGCTGCGCTAGTAGGCGCGGGACAGGGCCTAACTATGGCTACACCTTC
TRBV29-1	TRBD2	many	TRBJ2-7	CSVGTSGYEQYF	TGCAGCGTGGGGACTAGCGGATACGAGCAGTACTTC
TRBV6-1	TRBD1	NA	TRBJ1-5	CASSGTGWDQPQHF	TGTGCCAGCAGCGGGACAGGGTGGGATCAGCCCCAGCATTTT
TRBV5-4	TRBD2	few	TRBJ2-5	CASSFTGLAGRETQYF	TGTGCCAGCAGCTTCACCGGACTAGCGGGAAGGGAGACCCAGTACTTC
TRBV27	NA	few	TRBJ1-3	CASRKTESSGNTIYF	TGTGCCAGCAGGAAAACTGAGTCGTCCGGAAACACCATATATTTT
TRBV11-3	NA	many	TRBJ2-5	CASSFSQQETQYF	TGTGCCAGCAGCTTTAGCCAACAAGAGACCCAGTACTTC
TRBV12-3/TRBV12-4	TRBD2	many	TRBJ2-7	CASSLLAGGLYF	TGTGCCAGCAGTTTACTAGCGGGGGGGCTGTACTTC
TRBV7-2	NA	NA	TRBJ2-1	CASSLAPAGRAYNEQFF	TGTGCCAGCAGCTTAGCGCCAGCGGGTAGAGCCTACAATGAGCAGTTCTTC
TRBV4-1	TRBD1	NA	TRBJ1-2	CASRGTGGRGYTF	TGCGCCAGCAGAGGGACAGGGGGCAGAGGCTACACCTTC
TRBV4-3	NA	NA	TRBJ2-1	CASSQDVPGRFF	TGCGCCAGCAGCCAAGATGTGCCAGGGCGGTTCTTC
TRBV7-6	NA	many	TRBJ2-1	CASSKRPPNNEQFF	TGTGCCAGCAGCAAAAGACCCCCAAACAATGAGCAGTTCTTC
TRBV11-1	TRBD2	NA	TRBJ2-3	CASSLRGLAGGPTDTQYF	TGTGCCAGCAGCTTGCGGGGACTAGCGGGGGGGCCAACAGATACGCAGTATTTT
TRBV4-1	NA	few	TRBJ1-2	CASSQEKPGGYTF	TGCGCCAGCAGCCAAGAGAAACCGGGAGGCTACACCTTC
TRBV7-9	NA	NA	TRBJ1-1	CASSPEVQGVNTEAFF	TGTGCCAGCAGCCCCGAGGTGCAGGGCGTGAACACTGAAGCTTTCTTT
TRBV7-9	NA	NA	TRBJ1-4	CASSPYGAGVTNEKLFF	TGTGCCAGCAGCCCCTACGGGGCCGGAGTAACTAATGAAAAACTGTTTTTT
TRBV29-1	TRBD2	NA	TRBJ2-5	CSVEGGGVPPQETQYF	TGCAGCGTTGAGGGCGGGGGGGTCCCTCCTCAAGAGACCCAGTACTTC
TRBV5-1	NA	many	TRBJ1-1	CASSPGTDEAFF	TGCGCCAGCAGCCCGGGGACCGACGAAGCTTTCTTT
TRBV4-1	NA	NA	TRBJ1-2	CASSQAIMTGQGYYGYTF	TGCGCCAGCAGCCAGGCCATTATGACAGGTCAGGGGTACTATGGCTACACCTTC
TRBV25-1	TRBD2	few	TRBJ2-7	CASQETSGGPDEQYF	TGTGCCAGCCAGGAGACTAGCGGGGGCCCAGACGAGCAGTACTTC
TRBV3-1	NA	few	TRBJ1-2	CASSQVPGRGENGYTF	TGTGCCAGCAGCCAAGTCCCAGGGCGAGGAGAGAATGGCTACACCTTC
TRBV11-2	TRBD2	many	TRBJ2-3	CASSRGDLTDTQYF	TGTGCCAGCAGCCGGGGGGACCTCACAGATACGCAGTATTTT
TRBV10-3	NA	few	TRBJ2-5	CAIRATGRQETQYF	TGTGCCATCAGAGCAACAGGGCGCCAAGAGACCCAGTACTTC
TRBV7-9	NA	few	TRBJ1-3	CASSFTGTSGNTIYF	TGTGCCAGCAGCTTCACAGGGACCTCTGGAAACACCATATATTTT
TRBV7-2	TRBD1	few	TRBJ1-1	CASSLLDRGAFF	TGTGCCAGCAGCCTGCTCGACAGGGGAGCTTTCTTT
TRBV5-1	TRBD1	NA	TRBJ2-1	CASSRSESGTAYNEQFF	TGCGCCAGCAGCAGATCCGAATCCGGGACAGCTTACAATGAGCAGTTCTTC
TRBV7-2	TRBD1	NA	TRBJ2-5	CASSVSLGQGKTQYF	TGTGCCAGCAGCGTATCCCTCGGACAGGGGAAGACCCAGTACTTC
TRBV29-1	TRBD1	few	TRBJ2-7	CSVGPRQGSYEQYF	TGCAGCGTTGGGCCCCGACAGGGCTCCTACGAGCAGTACTTC
TRBV12-3/TRBV12-4	NA	many	TRBJ1-2	CASSLMRVYGYTF	TGTGCCAGCAGTTTAATGAGGGTCTATGGCTACACCTTC
TRBV12-3/TRBV12-4	NA	few	TRBJ2-7	CASSPLPGRGHEQYF	TGTGCCAGCAGCCCTCTTCCGGGACGTGGGCACGAGCAGTACTTC
TRBV3-1	NA	few	TRBJ1-1	CASSQDLRTPGAFF	TGTGCCAGCAGCCAAGATTTACGAACACCTGGAGCTTTCTTT
TRBV12-3/TRBV12-4	NA	NA	TRBJ2-6	CASSQEGRANVLTF	TGTGCCAGCAGTCAAGAGGGACGGGCGAACGTCCTGACTTTC
TRBV4-2	NA	NA	TRBJ1-4	CASSQDHWGASNEKLFF	TGTGCCAGCAGCCAAGATCATTGGGGGGCATCTAATGAAAAACTGTTTTTT
TRBV24-1	NA	NA	TRBJ2-2	CATSEPIGTGELFF	TGTGCCACCAGTGAACCGATCGGGACCGGGGAGCTGTTTTTT
TRBV7-6	NA	few	TRBJ1-3	CASRGLRGPRNTIYF	TGTGCCAGCAGGGGCCTCCGGGGACCGAGAAACACCATATATTTT
TRBV7-2	NA	NA	TRBJ2-7	CASSRPVGLSPYEQYF	TGTGCCAGCAGCCGCCCGGTAGGACTTAGTCCCTACGAGCAGTACTTC
TRBV12-3/TRBV12-4	TRBD1	NA	TRBJ2-5	CASRRTGVETQYF	TGTGCCAGCAGACGGACAGGGGTAGAGACCCAGTACTTC